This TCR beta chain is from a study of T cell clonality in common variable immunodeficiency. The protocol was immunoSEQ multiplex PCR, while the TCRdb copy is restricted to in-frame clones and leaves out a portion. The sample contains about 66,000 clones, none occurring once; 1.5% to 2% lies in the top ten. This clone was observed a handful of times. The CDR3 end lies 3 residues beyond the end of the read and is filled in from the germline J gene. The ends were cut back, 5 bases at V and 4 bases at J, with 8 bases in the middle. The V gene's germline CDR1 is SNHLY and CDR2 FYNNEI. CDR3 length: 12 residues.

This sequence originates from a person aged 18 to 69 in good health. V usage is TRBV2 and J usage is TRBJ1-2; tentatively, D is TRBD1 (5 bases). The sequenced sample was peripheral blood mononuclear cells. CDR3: CASSTDSYGYTF. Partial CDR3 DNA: TGTGCCAGCAGTACCGACAGCTATGGC.